This entry lists 5 T cell receptor beta chains sequenced from one sample in a study of response to subunit inactivated influenza vaccine (dated by TCRdb to 2016 to 2019). The library was built by means of RT-PCR. Sequenced on an Illumina HiSeq 2500. TCRdb reprocessed the public reads (quality trimming at Q25 with fastp, clone calling with MiXCR) and kept in-frame beta chains. Each record represents a unique CDR3 protein, reported with the most common genes and DNA among its rows. This sample holds about 540,000 distinct CDR3 sequences; roughly 25% were observed only once. The ten largest clones capture 2.5% to 3.5% of the sample. These data also featured in a second study, about T cells expressing NK-cell markers. As that second study puts it: TCR beta cDNA libraries were prepared using 5'RACE template switching, which introduced a universal primer site and unique molecular identifiers.

The sample consisted of CD4+ T cells sorted from PBMCs, taken 11 to 12 days after vaccination. These TCRs come from a middle-aged man who received an inactivated influenza vaccine. Donor details come from another sample of the same person, matched by shared clones.

This chain joins TRBV6-5 and TRBJ2-1, with TRBD2 matching 12 bases. With V trimmed by 2 bases and J by 10 bases, 6 bases remained unmatched. The CDR3 is made up of 15 amino acids. Germline V gene lookup returns CDR1 MNHEY and CDR2 SVGAGI. This CDR3 is CASSYLGLAGWEQFF. CDR3 coding DNA: TGTGCCAGCAGTTACCTAGGACTAGCGGGATGGGAGCAGTTCTTC.

This clonotype showed up just a few times. The chain carries TRBV5-1 and TRBJ1-1; no clear D. The CDR3 totals 14 residues. The V and J ends lost 6 bases and 2 bases respectively, with 14 bases between them. Looked up from germline, CDR1 is SGHRS and CDR2 is YFSETQ. The CDR3: CASTRLDSNTEAFF. The DNA for the CDR3 is TGCGCCAGCACCCGGTTGGACTCAAACACTGAAGCTTTCTTT.

This clonotype showed up many times. The chain is built from TRBV6-5 and TRBJ1-1, with D tentatively TRBD1 (5 bases). This CDR3 is built from 14 residues. Per germline, CDR1 MNHEY and CDR2 SVGAGI. Trimming shortened V by 2 bases and J by 9 bases, and 16 bases separated the two germline ends. CDR3 DNA sequence: TGTGCCAGCAGTTACAGGGGAGGTTCGACCAAAGCTTTCTTT. Translated, it gives CASSYRGGSTKAFF.

On this clonotype itself: Mismatch with germline at one junction end may stem from a read error. The rearrangement joins TRBV20-1 to TRBJ1-1; no clear D. Germline V CDR1 and CDR2: DFQATT, SNEGSKA (reference sequence). The CDR3 has 16 amino acids. CDR3 sequence (DNA): TGCTGTGCTAGAAGGGTCGGGAACCGGGGAATTGGTGAAGCTTTCTTT. Its protein is CCARRVGNRGIGEAFF.

This clonotype has a handful of counts. The V call is TRBV19, the J call TRBJ2-3; a possible D gene is TRBD1 (6 bases). CDR3 length equals 13 residues. Germline-derived CDR1 and CDR2 are LNHDA and SQIVND (reference sequence). V shed 5 bases and J shed 6 bases, with 12 bases lying between them. The CDR3 loop is CASSGQRGDTQYF. The CDR3 DNA sequence: TGTGCCAGTAGTGGACAGCGAGGGGATACGCAGTATTTT.